The present T cell receptor beta chain was sequenced within a study of T cells in Graves' hyperthyroidism and ophthalmopathy. Study-level results: Among clonotypes expanded in thyroid above 0.001, most were also found in blood. Through a model of 13 V-J features, ophthalmopathy was separated from stable hyperthyroidism. It was a median around 6 months before onset that the model predicted ophthalmopathy.

This clonotype was counted between two and nine times. Its antigen is undetermined. Trimming removed 1 base at V and 6 bases at J, with 15 bases between. Germline lookup yields CDR1 SGHTA and CDR2 FQGTGA. CDR3 length equals 16 residues. Researchers took RNA transcripts and amplified the TCR beta CDR3 regions from them. During a first-round RT-PCR of the TCR CDR3, the HTBI primer set was used. MiXCR, applied by TCRdb to the multiplex PCR reads, yields one record per CDR3 protein. This sample yields around 400,000 distinct CDR3 sequences, of which 20% to 30% are seen a single time; more than 60% belongs to the top ten.

The chain joins TRBV7-3 to TRBJ2-2, with TRBD2 as a possible D gene (5 bases). This receptor was obtained from a man aged 50-60 years with Graves' hyperthyroidism. The sequenced sample was blood. CDR3 residues: CASSLISSSGAGELFF. In nucleotides, the CDR3 is TGTGCCAGCAGCTTAATTTCTTCGAGCGGTGCCGGGGAGCTGTTTTTT. The full variable domain, completed using reference TRBV7-3 and TRBJ2-2, is GAGVSQTPSNKVTEKGKYVELRCDPISGHTALYWYRQSLGQGPEFLIYFQGTGAADDSGLPNDRFFAVRPEGSVSTLKIQRTERGDSAVYLCASSLISSSGAGELFFGEGSRLTVL.